These 20 T cell receptor beta chains share one sample of origin, sequenced in a study of identical twins. TCRdb called the 5' RACE reads again in MiXCR, with one record for every CDR3 protein. This sample has roughly 750,000 distinct CDR3 sequences; approximately 21% occur once, and the top ten carry 4.3%. These records were also assigned to another study, of T cells expressing NK-cell markers.

The sequencing sample was made of PBMCs. These receptors were collected from a woman aged 18 to 35 in good health.

This clonotype occurred a few times. The chain has TRBV20-1 and TRBJ2-1, with TRBD2 matching over 7 bases. Germline values: CDR1 DFQATT, CDR2 SNEGSKA (reference sequence). V lost 3 bases to trimming and J lost 5 bases; unmatched junction nucleotides: 7. This CDR3 comprises 14 residues. The CDR3 protein is CSARRTSDDNEQFF. Written as DNA, the CDR3 is TGCAGTGCTAGGAGGACTAGTGATGACAATGAGCAGTTCTTC.

This clonotype was detected many times. This rearrangement joins TRBV20-1 to TRBJ2-5; D gene ambiguous. V was clipped by 7 bases and J by 4 bases, with 13 bases between them. This CDR3 contains 12 residues. The germline V gene has CDR1 DFQATT and CDR2 SNEGSKA (reference sequence). The CDR3 nucleotides read TGCAGTGGTGTAGGTCTCGCAGAGACCCAGTACTTC. Residues: CSGVGLAETQYF.

In its sample, this clonotype was seen a few times. The chain has TRBV3-1 and TRBJ1-2; no clear D gene. Germline loops: CDR1 LGHDT, CDR2 YNNKEL (reference sequence). The CDR3 is 15 residues long. V lost 4 bases to trimming and J lost 4 bases, with 16 bases between them. CDR3 region: CASSRGGGTAYGYTF. The CDR3 DNA reads as TGTGCCAGCAGCCGAGGCGGCGGAACAGCCTATGGCTACACCTTC.

In its sample, this clonotype was seen many times. The J gene is TRBJ2-7, the V gene TRBV3-1; the D is unclear. V gave up 0 bases and J gave up 4 bases, with 4 bases separating them. Germline V gene sequence: CDR1 LGHDT, CDR2 YNNKEL (reference sequence). The CDR3 runs 12 residues. The CDR3 spells CASSQDRYEQYF. DNA for the CDR3: TGTGCCAGCAGCCAAGATCGGTACGAGCAGTACTTC.

This clonotype was picked up many times. The V call is TRBV12-3 or TRBV12-4, the J call TRBJ2-3, with D hard to call. The CDR3 has 15 residues. Trimming took off 6 bases at V and 1 base at J, with 14 bases between the two ends. CDR3 nucleotides: TGTGCCAGCAGGGGTTGGGCTCCCGGCACAGATACGCAGTATTTT. Translation gives CASRGWAPGTDTQYF.

CDR3 amino acids: CASSQRRTAGETQYF. The CDR3 DNA reads TGTGCCAGCAGCCAGAGGAGGACAGCCGGAGAGACCCAGTACTTC. J is TRBJ2-5 and V is TRBV3-1; possibly TRBD1 for D (6 bases). In germline, CDR1 is LGHDT, CDR2 YNNKEL (reference sequence). The CDR3 contains 15 residues. V lost 3 bases, J lost 4 bases, and 15 bases lay in between.

This clonotype appeared many times. This sequence joins TRBV4-2 and TRBJ2-4, with 7 bases lining up with TRBD2. Germline V gene sequence: CDR1 LGHNA, CDR2 YNFKEQ. The CDR3 consists of 15 residues. Trimming at V came to 0 bases and at J to 6 bases, leaving 5 bases not matched to a gene. The CDR3 is CASSQDLAGSNIQYF. CDR3 coding DNA: TGTGCCAGCAGCCAAGATTTAGCGGGTTCAAACATTCAGTACTTC.

J is TRBJ2-3 and V is TRBV4-3; 15 bases fit TRBD2. V shed 1 base, J shed 4 bases, and the junction held 12 bases outside the gene matches. This CDR3 is 20 amino acids long. CDR1 is LGHNA and CDR2 is YSLEER in the germline V gene. The CDR3 DNA sequence: TGCGCCAGCAGCCAAGTTGAATGGACTAGCGGGGGGGGTAGGCCAGATACGCAGTATTTT. Amino acid sequence: CASSQVEWTSGGGRPDTQYF.

The sample holds a few counts of this clonotype. This chain's CDR3 is CASASGVPRTYEQYF. In DNA, the CDR3 is TGTGCCAGCGCCTCCGGAGTCCCCAGGACGTACGAGCAGTACTTC. The J gene is TRBJ2-7, the V gene TRBV27; D call uncertain. Germline lookup yields CDR1 MNHEY and CDR2 SMNVEV (reference sequence). V was shortened by 8 bases and J by 4 bases, with 21 bases between the two germline ends. The CDR3 consists of 15 residues.

This clonotype was counted many times. The gene calls are TRBV20-1 and TRBJ2-7; 10 bases line up with TRBD2. J gave up 0 bases and V 4 bases, and 3 bases lay outside the gene matches. Looked up from germline, CDR1 is DFQATT and CDR2 is SNEGSKA (reference sequence). The CDR3 loop spans 14 amino acids. The CDR3 loop reads CSATLAGDSYEQYF. The CDR3 region has the DNA TGCAGTGCTACCCTAGCGGGGGACTCCTACGAGCAGTACTTC.

This clonotype was counted between two and nine times. This chain joins TRBV13 and TRBJ2-7; TRBD2 agrees at 8 bases. The CDR3 has 16 residues. V was pared by 4 bases and J by 0 bases, with 8 bases of the junction left unmatched. Germline V gene lookup returns CDR1 PRHDT and CDR2 FYEKMQ (reference sequence). This CDR3 is CASSSSGGYFSYEQYF. DNA of the CDR3: TGTGCCAGCAGCTCCTCGGGGGGGTACTTCTCCTACGAGCAGTACTTC.

Many counts were recorded for this clonotype. The chain couples TRBV29-1 to TRBJ2-5; TRBD2 matches at 10 bases. The germline CDR1 and CDR2 sequences are SQVTM and ANQGSEA. The trim removed 5 bases at V and 2 bases at J, leaving 8 bases unmatched. The CDR3 is 15 residues long. Here the CDR3 reads CSVSRLAGSQETQYF. For the CDR3, the DNA is TGCAGCGTTTCTAGACTAGCGGGTTCTCAAGAGACCCAGTACTTC.

The J gene is TRBJ2-5, the V gene TRBV6-1; weak D call: TRBD2 (7 bases). CDR3 length equals 15 residues. Trimming shortened V by 7 bases and J by 5 bases, and 20 bases separated the two germline ends. The germline V gene has CDR1 MNHNS and CDR2 SASEGT. The CDR3 region has the DNA TGTGCCAGCACCTCCTGGGGGGGCGAAAGGGAGACCCAGTACTTC. Residues: CASTSWGGERETQYF.

This chain joins TRBV20-1 and TRBJ1-3, with D unresolved. The CDR3 is 13 amino acids. V gave up 6 bases and J gave up 0 bases, with 9 bases separating them. Germline loops: CDR1 DFQATT, CDR2 SNEGSKA (reference sequence). The CDR3 protein is CSAPGLSGNTIYF. The CDR3 DNA is TGCAGTGCCCCGGGCCTCTCTGGAAACACCATATATTTT.

This chain joins TRBV11-2 and TRBJ2-2, with D possibly matching TRBD2 (6 bases). The germline V and J ends were trimmed by 7 bases and 5 bases, with 14 bases remaining between them. This CDR3 is built from 14 residues. Per the germline V gene, CDR1 is SGHAT and CDR2 is FQNNGV. CDR3 amino acids: CASTLIRETGELFF. In DNA form, the CDR3 reads TGTGCCAGCACCCTTATCCGGGAGACCGGGGAGCTGTTTTTT.

The V gene is TRBV7-9, the J gene TRBJ2-3, with D uncertain. The germline V and J ends were trimmed by 4 bases and 2 bases, with 10 bases remaining between them. The germline V gene encodes CDR1 SEHNR and CDR2 FQNEAQ (reference sequence). The CDR3 has 14 amino acids. Here the CDR3 reads CASSSSGVTDTQYF. In DNA form, the CDR3 reads TGTGCCAGCAGCTCCTCAGGCGTCACAGATACGCAGTATTTT.

This chain connects TRBV29-1 to TRBJ2-7, with a tentative D call TRBD2 (6 bases). Trimming stripped 5 bases from V and 7 bases from J, with 15 bases between. In germline, CDR1 is SQVTM, CDR2 ANQGSEA. The CDR3 has 12 residues. The CDR3 spells CSVSWTGGEQYF. CDR3 in DNA: TGCAGCGTTTCTTGGACTGGGGGGGAGCAGTACTTC.

This clonotype was found many times. This rearrangement joins TRBV7-9 to TRBJ1-1; D not certain. CDR1 is SEHNR, CDR2 FQNEAQ, per germline (reference sequence). Trimming shortened V by 1 base and J by 0 bases, and 6 bases separated the two germline ends. There are 14 residues in the CDR3. The CDR3 spells CASSLGVLNTEAFF. The CDR3 DNA reads TGTGCCAGCAGCTTAGGCGTATTGAACACTGAAGCTTTCTTT.

The chain combines TRBV6-1 with TRBJ2-7; D not certain. The germline V gene encodes CDR1 MNHNS and CDR2 SASEGT. This CDR3 comprises 17 residues. The V gene lost 5 bases and the J gene lost 11 bases, with 31 bases spanning the gap. In nucleotides, the CDR3 is TGTGCCAGCAGTCAACGGTGGCTTGTTTTGTCCGAGCGATTCAAGTACTTC. This sequence encodes CASSQRWLVLSERFKYF.

V and J are TRBV5-1 and TRBJ2-3, with D possibly matching TRBD2 (5 bases). This CDR3 comprises 13 residues. Between the trimmed V and J ends, which lost 5 bases and 0 bases, there was a span of 7 bases. Germline CDR1 SGHRS, CDR2 YFSETQ. The CDR3 DNA reads TGCGCCAGCAGACTAGACAGCACAGATACGCAGTATTTT. Its protein product is CASRLDSTDTQYF.